Below are 21 T cell receptor beta chains sequenced from a single sample in a study of blood T cell repertoires in COVID-19. Profiled with immunoSEQ multiplex PCR; TCRdb holds only in-frame clones, not every one. The data hold 150,000 to 200,000 clones, with 87% observed a single time. What was sequenced was peripheral blood. These receptors were obtained from a woman in her 70s with COVID-19, enrolled during active disease.

The chain employs TRBV5-1 and TRBJ2-1, with 8 bases that match TRBD2. Germline loops: CDR1 SGHRS, CDR2 YFSETQ. With V trimmed by 4 bases and J by 4 bases, 4 bases remained unmatched. The CDR3 sequence is 14 residues long. The CDR3 nucleotides read TGCGCCAGCAGCCCAATAGCGGGGTACAATGAGCAGTTCTTC. This codes for CASSPIAGYNEQFF.

The gene calls are TRBV9 and TRBJ1-2; the D is unclear. Germline-derived CDR1 and CDR2 are SGDLS and YYNGEE. The V end lost 1 base, the J end lost 0 bases, and 4 bases lay between the germline ends. This CDR3 region has 13 residues. CDR3 nucleotides: TGTGCCAGCAGCGTACAGACTAACTATGGCTACACCTTC. Its translation is CASSVQTNYGYTF.

With respect to this clone: Compared with germline, one end of the junction differs, possibly owing to a read error. The rearrangement links TRBV15 to TRBJ1-2, with TRBD1 matching 10 bases. The CDR3 extends over 14 amino acids. The germline V gene encodes CDR1 LNHNV and CDR2 YYDKDF (reference sequence). The CDR3 sequence is CATGRDRGNYGYTF. CDR3 in DNA: TGTGCCACCGGCAGGGACAGGGGAAACTATGGCTACACCTTC.

The J gene is TRBJ2-7, the V gene TRBV5-1, with D possibly TRBD2 on 6 matching bases. With 0 bases removed from V and 0 bases from J, the gap between germline ends came to 13 bases. The CDR3 length is 16 residues. The V gene's germline CDR1 is SGHRS and CDR2 YFSETQ. The CDR3 nucleotides read TGCGCCAGCAGCTTGGAAGGAGCGGGTATCTCCTACGAGCAGTACTTC. Protein sequence: CASSLEGAGISYEQYF.

This chain joins TRBV28 and TRBJ2-7; D is possibly TRBD2 (6 bases). There are 14 residues in the CDR3. CDR1 is MDHEN and CDR2 is SYDVKM in the germline V gene. The V end was cut by 4 bases, the J end by 2 bases, with 12 bases between. The DNA of the CDR3 is TGTGCCAGCAGTTCAAGCGGGCCCGCCTACGAGCAGTACTTC. Translation: CASSSSGPAYEQYF.

The V call is TRBV18, the J call TRBJ2-7, with a weak D call TRBD1 (6 bases). V lost 3 bases and J lost 12, with 21 bases in between. CDR1 is KGHSH, CDR2 LQKENI, per germline. The CDR3 consists of 14 residues. The CDR3 nucleotides are TGTGCCAGCTCACCGCAGGGGATGGGGGCGGTGCCGTACTTC. Translation: CASSPQGMGAVPYF.

The chain joins TRBV30 to TRBJ1-4, with no clear D. This CDR3 has 12 residues. Germline CDR1 and CDR2: GTSNPN and SVGIG (reference sequence). V was cut by 4 bases and J by 4 bases, with 7 bases left in between. CDR3 in DNA: TGTGCCTGGACCCAGTTTAATGAAAAACTGTTTTTT. Its translation is CAWTQFNEKLFF.

CDR3 sequence (DNA): TGTGCCAGCAGTTACCGGGACACGAACACTGAAGCTTTCTTT. Residues: CASSYRDTNTEAFF. This chain joins TRBV6-2 or TRBV6-3 and TRBJ1-1; a weak D match, TRBD1 (6 bases). The CDR3 spans 14 residues. Trimming left V 2 bases short and J 1 base short, with 8 bases between. Germline values: CDR1 MNHEY, CDR2 SVGEGT.

V is TRBV7-2 and J is TRBJ2-7; 10 nucleotides align to TRBD2. After removal of 5 bases from V and 4 bases from J, the junction contained 8 bases not matched to a gene. The CDR3 runs to 15 residues. The germline gives CDR1 SGHTA, CDR2 FQGNSA. CDR3 loop: CASSPQAGGPYEQYF. The CDR3 nucleotides read TGTGCCAGCAGCCCCCAAGCGGGAGGGCCTTACGAGCAGTACTTC.

This rearrangement joins TRBV5-3 to TRBJ2-7; the match to TRBD2 covers 11 bases. TRBV5-3 is marked as an open reading frame, function uncertain. Unmatched junction bases numbered 8, after V lost 5 bases and J lost 4 bases. The CDR3 contains 15 residues. CDR3 sequence: CARSLLAGVRYEQYF. The CDR3 bases are TGTGCCAGAAGTTTACTAGCGGGAGTTCGGTACGAGCAGTACTTC.

The J gene is TRBJ1-1, the V gene TRBV7-8; D gene ambiguous. The CDR3 runs to 12 residues. Trimming took 5 bases from V and 10 from J, leaving 14 bases between them. Germline V lookup: CDR1 SGHVS, CDR2 FQNEAQ. In nucleotides, the CDR3 is TGTGCCAGCAGCCCCCCGAGCGCCGGAGCTTTCTTT. This encodes CASSPPSAGAFF.

The chain has TRBV11-2 and TRBJ1-6; the D gene is possibly TRBD1 (5 bases). V dropped 4 bases and J dropped 10 bases, with 17 bases sitting between them. Per germline, CDR1 SGHAT and CDR2 FQNNGV. This CDR3 spans 15 amino acids. The chain's CDR3 is CASSSLTGTGSPLHF. DNA of the CDR3: TGTGCCAGCAGCTCATTGACTGGCACAGGATCACCCCTCCACTTT.

The chain is built from TRBV30 and TRBJ1-1; 10 positions match TRBD1. This CDR3 comprises 14 residues. From germline, CDR1 is GTSNPN and CDR2 SVGIG (reference sequence). Trimming at V came to 4 bases and at J to 2 bases, leaving 4 bases not matched to a gene. The CDR3 loop reads CAWIWTGGNTEAFF. DNA for the CDR3: TGTGCCTGGATCTGGACAGGGGGTAACACTGAAGCTTTCTTT.

The chain uses TRBV30 and TRBJ2-5; D might be TRBD1 (6 bases). Looked up from germline, CDR1 is GTSNPN and CDR2 is SVGIG (reference sequence). V lost 5 bases to trimming and J lost 4 bases, with 14 bases between them. CDR3 length: 13 amino acids. The CDR3 region is CAWGQYRGETQYF. In DNA form, the CDR3 reads TGTGCCTGGGGACAGTATCGGGGAGAGACCCAGTACTTC.

The chain has TRBV18 and TRBJ1-3; no firm D call. The V and J ends lost 3 bases and 0 bases respectively, with 6 bases between them. The CDR3 contains 14 residues. CDR1 is KGHSH, CDR2 LQKENI, per germline. CDR3 in DNA: TGTGCCAGCTCACCGGTAGACTCTGGAAACACCATATATTTT. This gives the protein CASSPVDSGNTIYF.

This sequence joins TRBV14 and TRBJ1-2, with D unclear. The CDR3 is 12 amino acids. Trimming removed 4 bases from V and 4 bases from J, with 7 bases in between. CDR1 is SGHDN and CDR2 is FVKESK in the germline V gene. As DNA, the CDR3 is TGTGCCAGCAGCCCCTCGGGCTATGGCTACACCTTC. The encoded protein is CASSPSGYGYTF. The full variable domain, with the rest looked up from reference TRBV14 and TRBJ1-2, is EAGVTQFPSHSVIEKGQTVTLRCDPISGHDNLYWYRRVMGKEIKFLLHFVKESKQDESGMPNNRFLAERTGGTYSTLKVQPAELEDSGVYFCASSPSGYGYTFGSGTRLTVV.

The genes are TRBV3-1 (or the pseudogene TRBV3-2) and TRBJ2-3, with 9 bases that match TRBD2. V trimming: 6 bases; J trimming: 3 bases; junction bases outside the gene matches: 10. This CDR3 is 16 amino acids long. CDR1 and CDR2 (germline): LGHDT, YNNKEL (reference sequence). The CDR3 region is CASSQNPGLATDTQYF. In DNA, the CDR3 is TGTGCCAGCAGTCAAAACCCGGGACTAGCAACAGATACGCAGTATTTT.

The V gene is TRBV5-7, the J gene TRBJ2-4, with 11 bases identical to TRBD1. TRBV5-7 is annotated as an ORF whose role is uncertain. This CDR3 comprises 19 residues. V was pared by 2 bases and J by 1 base, with 11 bases of the junction left unmatched. In nucleotides, the CDR3 is TGTGCCAGCAGCTTTGAGGGGACAGGGGGTGAAGGGGCCAAAAACATTCAGTACTTC. As protein: CASSFEGTGGEGAKNIQYF.

V is TRBV19 and J is TRBJ2-2; TRBD2 matches at 15 bases. This CDR3 comprises 17 residues. Germline V gene lookup returns CDR1 LNHDA and CDR2 SQIVND (reference sequence). Trimming cost V 4 bases and J 2 bases; bases outside gene matches: 2. The CDR3 sequence is CASSTGLAGGNTGELFF. CDR3 nucleotide sequence: TGTGCCAGTAGTACGGGACTAGCGGGAGGAAACACCGGGGAGCTGTTTTTT.

This clone was detected only once. This rearrangement joins TRBV3-1 (or the pseudogene TRBV3-2) to TRBJ2-7; 12 bases line up with TRBD2. In germline, CDR1 is LGHDT, CDR2 YNNKEL (reference sequence). The length of the CDR3 is 14 residues. V trimming: 4 bases; J trimming: 2 bases; junction bases outside the gene matches: 0. The CDR3: CASSRLAGAYEQYF. The CDR3, as DNA: TGTGCCAGCAGCCGACTAGCGGGAGCCTACGAGCAGTACTTC.

The chain combines TRBV5-1 with TRBJ1-1; a possible D gene is TRBD1 (6 bases). Germline CDR1 and CDR2: SGHRS and YFSETQ. The CDR3 length is 15 residues. Trimming took 3 bases from V and 5 from J, leaving 17 bases between them. As DNA, the CDR3 is TGCGCCAGCAGCTCCTCTTCAGGGGTAGGGACTGAAGCTTTCTTT. It translates to CASSSSSGVGTEAFF.